This T cell receptor (beta chain) was documented in a study of OX40 agonist ivuxolimab in advanced cancers. Study at large: The patients got ivuxolimab, which is an agonistic anti-OX40 (CD134) antibody. Having had anti-PD-1, anti-PD-L1 or anti-CTLA-4 therapy before was allowed, and roughly 40% had some. Whole-study results and caveats: Several nonresponders also turned out to have low normalized T-cell clonal expansion. The expanded peripheral T cells' antigen specificity was not determined.

Regarding this clone: The target antigen is unknown.

This CDR3 contains 14 residues. Germline assignment: CDR1 MNHNY and CDR2 SVGAGI (reference sequence). Generated by immunoSEQ multiplex PCR, the TCRdb table keeps only in-frame clones and is missing some. The table shows fewer than 35,000 clones, with roughly 86% occurring only once. Sequencing was performed on CD4+ or CD8+ T cells sorted from blood, taken in a trial of the OX40 agonist ivuxolimab. V is TRBV6-6 and J is TRBJ2-3; maybe TRBD2 (5 bases). The source of this sequence is an adult with an advanced solid tumor such as melanoma, head and neck, liver or kidney cancer. CDR3 loop: CATRREGYTDTQYF. In DNA, the CDR3 is TGTGCTACCCGGAGAGAGGGCTACACAGATACGCAGTATTTT.